A single T cell receptor beta chain is shown here with its context. Its target is not known. It may be a read error: a sequence one base away is much more abundant. This sample is drawn from a study of blood T cells in healthy people across ages. There are 15 residues in the CDR3. CDR1 and CDR2 from the germline V gene are LGHNA and YNFKEQ. A second PCR, run for about 7 to 11 cycles, used a sample-barcoded 5' primer plus a J-beta primer mix. TCRdb analysed the 5' RACE reads with MiXCR anew, one entry per CDR3 protein. The data hold hundreds of thousands of distinct CDR3 sequences, with around 46% observed a single time. General study findings and limits: Those diversity estimates obtained from one million T cells were thought to be underestimates.

Input material: blood. The rearrangement uses TRBV4-2 and TRBJ2-3; D not resolved. The receptor comes from a man aged 25-45 years in good health. The CDR3 reads CAGSQVQQRTDTQYF. Here the CDR3 DNA reads TGTGCCGGCAGCCAAGTACAGCAACGCACAGATACGCAGTATTTT.